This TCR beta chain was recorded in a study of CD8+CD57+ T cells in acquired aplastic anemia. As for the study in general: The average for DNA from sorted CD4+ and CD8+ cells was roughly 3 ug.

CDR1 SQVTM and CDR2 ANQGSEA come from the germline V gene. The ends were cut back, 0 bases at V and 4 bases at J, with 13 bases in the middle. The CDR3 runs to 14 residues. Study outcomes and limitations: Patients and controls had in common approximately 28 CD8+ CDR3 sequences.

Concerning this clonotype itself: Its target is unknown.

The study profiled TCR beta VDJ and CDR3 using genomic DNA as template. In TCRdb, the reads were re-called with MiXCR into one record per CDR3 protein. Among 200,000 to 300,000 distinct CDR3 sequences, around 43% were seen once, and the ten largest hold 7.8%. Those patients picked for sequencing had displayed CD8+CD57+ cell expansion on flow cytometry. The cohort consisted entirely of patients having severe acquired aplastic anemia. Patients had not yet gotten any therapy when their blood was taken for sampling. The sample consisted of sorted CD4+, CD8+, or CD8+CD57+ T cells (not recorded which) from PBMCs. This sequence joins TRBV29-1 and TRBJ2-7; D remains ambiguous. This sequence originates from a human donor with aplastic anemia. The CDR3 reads CSVEEWADAYEQYF. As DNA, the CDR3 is TGCAGCGTTGAAGAGTGGGCGGATGCATACGAGCAGTACTTC.